This T cell receptor (beta chain) was captured in a study of response to subunit inactivated influenza vaccine. The J segment lost 3 bases and the V segment lost 0 bases, leaving 5 bases of the junction unmatched. This CDR3 is built from 15 residues. Germline V lookup: CDR1 DFQATT, CDR2 SNEGSKA (reference sequence). TCRdb independently ran MiXCR on the RT-PCR reads; one entry per CDR3 protein. The repertoire holds some 300,000 distinct CDR3 sequences, with approximately 23% as singletons. The TCR comes from a man aged 50 to 75 who received an inactivated influenza vaccine. Specimen: PBMCs from blood, collected less than 22 months after vaccination. The V gene is TRBV20-1, the J gene TRBJ1-5; 7 positions agree with TRBD1. CDR3 in amino acids: CSARDRTGYNQPQHF. In DNA, the CDR3 is TGCAGTGCTAGAGACCGGACAGGATACAATCAGCCCCAGCATTTT.